The T cell receptor beta chain described here comes from a study of shared clonotypes between healthy human individuals. Study-level findings and limits: The study drew on few donors, limiting represented genetic and exposure-history diversity.

Comments on this clone: The antigen remains undetermined. Other DNA sequences in the same sample also yield this CDR3.

Method: immunoSEQ multiplex PCR; TCRdb's copy keeps in-frame clones and lacks some. The data hold around 450,000 clones, with more than 75% observed a single time. The sample consisted of PBMCs. This TCR came from a woman aged 40 to 49 in good health. Some clones in this sample may be carry-over from other donors' samples.

The CDR3 DNA reads TGCGCCAGCAGCTCAGGGACTAGCGGCTACGAGCAGTACTTC. This codes for CASSSGTSGYEQYF. This chain joins TRBV5-1 and TRBJ2-7, with 11 bases aligning to TRBD2. The V gene's germline CDR1 is SGHRS and CDR2 YFSETQ. With V trimmed by 3 bases and J by 3 bases, 2 bases remained unmatched. The CDR3 extends over 14 amino acids. Combining the CDR3 with reference TRBV5-1 and TRBJ2-7 gives the whole variable domain KAGVTQTPRYLIKTRGQQVTLSCSPISGHRSVSWYQQTPGQGLQFLFEYFSETQRNKGNFPGRFSGRQFSNSRSEMNVSTLELGDSALYLCASSSGTSGYEQYFGPGTRLTVT.